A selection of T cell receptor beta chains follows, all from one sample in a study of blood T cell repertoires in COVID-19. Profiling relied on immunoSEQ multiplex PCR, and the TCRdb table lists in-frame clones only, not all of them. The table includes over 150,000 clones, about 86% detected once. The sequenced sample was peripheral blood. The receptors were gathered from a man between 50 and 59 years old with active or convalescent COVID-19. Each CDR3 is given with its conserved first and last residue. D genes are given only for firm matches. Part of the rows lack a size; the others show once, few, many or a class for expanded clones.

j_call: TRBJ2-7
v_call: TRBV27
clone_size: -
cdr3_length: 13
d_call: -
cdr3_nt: TGTGCCCCCCGGGCAGGGGTGTCCTACGAGCAGTACTTC
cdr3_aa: CAPRAGVSYEQYF

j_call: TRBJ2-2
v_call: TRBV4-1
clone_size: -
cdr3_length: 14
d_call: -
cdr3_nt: TGCGCCAGCAGCCAGGGACAAGCAACCGGGGAGCTGTTTTTT
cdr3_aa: CASSQGQATGELFF

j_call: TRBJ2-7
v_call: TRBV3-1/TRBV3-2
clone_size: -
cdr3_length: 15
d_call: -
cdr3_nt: TGTGCCAGCAGTCTCGGACTAAGCGGAACCTACGAGCAGTACTTC
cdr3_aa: CASSLGLSGTYEQYF

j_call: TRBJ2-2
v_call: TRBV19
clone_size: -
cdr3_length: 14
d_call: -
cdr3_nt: TGTGCCAGTAGTCGGCGGCCGAACACCGGGGAGCTGTTTTTT
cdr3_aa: CASSRRPNTGELFF

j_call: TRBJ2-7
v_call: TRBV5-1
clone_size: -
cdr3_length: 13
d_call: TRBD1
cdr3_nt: TGCGCCAGCAGGTTAGACAGGGCGTACGAGCAGTACTTC
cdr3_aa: CASRLDRAYEQYF

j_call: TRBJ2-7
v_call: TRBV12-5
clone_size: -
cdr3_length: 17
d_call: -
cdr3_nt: TGTGCTAGTGGTTCAATTGTTTTCCCCCGGACACCTCTGGAGCAGTACTTC
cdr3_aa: CASGSIVFPRTPLEQYF

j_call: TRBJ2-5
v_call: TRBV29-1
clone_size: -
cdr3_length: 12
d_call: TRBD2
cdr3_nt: TGCAGCGTTCGATCCGGGGGGGAGACCCAGTACTTC
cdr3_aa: CSVRSGGETQYF

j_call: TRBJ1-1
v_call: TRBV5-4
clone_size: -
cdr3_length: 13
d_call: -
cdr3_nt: TGTGCCAGCAGTTCCGAGATAAACACTGAAGCTTTCTTT
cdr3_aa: CASSSEINTEAFF

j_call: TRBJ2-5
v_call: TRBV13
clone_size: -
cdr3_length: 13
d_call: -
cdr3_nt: TGTGCCAGCAGCTTAGCGGGGTTGGAGACCCAGTACTTC
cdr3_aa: CASSLAGLETQYF

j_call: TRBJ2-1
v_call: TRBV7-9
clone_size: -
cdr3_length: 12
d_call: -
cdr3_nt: TGTGCCAGCAGCTCTCGAGGTAATGAGCAGTTCTTC
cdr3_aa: CASSSRGNEQFF

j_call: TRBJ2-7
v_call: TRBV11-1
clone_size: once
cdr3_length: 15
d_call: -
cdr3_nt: TGTGCCAGCAGCTCAGAGCCTGCGGGTTCCTACGAGCAGTACTTC
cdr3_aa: CASSSEPAGSYEQYF

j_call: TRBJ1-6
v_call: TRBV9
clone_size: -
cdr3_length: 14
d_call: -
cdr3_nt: TGTGCCAGCAGCCTCGGACAATGGGATTCACCCCTCCACTTT
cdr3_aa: CASSLGQWDSPLHF

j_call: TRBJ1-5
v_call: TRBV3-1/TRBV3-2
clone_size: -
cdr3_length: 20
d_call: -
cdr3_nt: TGTGCCAGCAGCCAAGAGGGGAATCTTACAGGAGATGATAGCAATCAGCCCCAGCATTTT
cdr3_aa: CASSQEGNLTGDDSNQPQHF

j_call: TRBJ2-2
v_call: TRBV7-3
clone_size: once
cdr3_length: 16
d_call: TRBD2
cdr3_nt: TGTGCCAGCAGCCTTGCGGCTAGCGGGCGAACCGGGGAGCTGTTTTTT
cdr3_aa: CASSLAASGRTGELFF

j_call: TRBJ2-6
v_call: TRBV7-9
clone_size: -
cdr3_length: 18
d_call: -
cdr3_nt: TGTGCCAGCAGTCCAAACGCCCACCTGGCATCTGGGGCCAACGTCCTGACTTTC
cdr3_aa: CASSPNAHLASGANVLTF

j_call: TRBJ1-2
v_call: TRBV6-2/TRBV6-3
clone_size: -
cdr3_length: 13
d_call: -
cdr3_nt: TGTGCCAGCAGTTACGGCAGGAACTATGGCTACACCTTC
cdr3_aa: CASSYGRNYGYTF

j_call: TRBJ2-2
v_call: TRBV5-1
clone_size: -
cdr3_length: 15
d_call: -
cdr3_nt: TGCGCCAGCAGCTTGGGGGGCGCATACACCGGGGAGCTGTTTTTT
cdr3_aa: CASSLGGAYTGELFF

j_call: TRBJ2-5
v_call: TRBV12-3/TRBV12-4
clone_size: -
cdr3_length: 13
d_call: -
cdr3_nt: TGTGCCAGCAGTTTTCAGACAGAAGAGACCCAGTACTTC
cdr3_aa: CASSFQTEETQYF

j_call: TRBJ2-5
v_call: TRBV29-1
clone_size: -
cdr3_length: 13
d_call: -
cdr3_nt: TGCAGCGTTCGGTGGGGGGGCGATGAGACCCAGTACTTC
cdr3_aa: CSVRWGGDETQYF

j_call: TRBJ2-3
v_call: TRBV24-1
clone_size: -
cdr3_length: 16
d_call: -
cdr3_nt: TGTGCCACCAGTGATTGGGGTTACAGGGGCACAGATACGCAGTATTTT
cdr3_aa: CATSDWGYRGTDTQYF

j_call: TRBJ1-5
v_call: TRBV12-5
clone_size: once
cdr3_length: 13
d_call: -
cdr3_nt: TGTGCTAGTGGCCCAGGTAGCAATCAGCCCCAGCATTTT
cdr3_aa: CASGPGSNQPQHF

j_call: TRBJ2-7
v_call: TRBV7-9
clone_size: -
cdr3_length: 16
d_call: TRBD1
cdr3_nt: TGTGCCAGCAGCCCCCTGGCGCAGGGGGCCTCCTACGAGCAGTACTTC
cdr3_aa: CASSPLAQGASYEQYF

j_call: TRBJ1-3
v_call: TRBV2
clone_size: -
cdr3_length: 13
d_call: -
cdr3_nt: TGTGCCAGCGGGGCCTACTCTGGAAACACCATATATTTT
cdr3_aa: CASGAYSGNTIYF

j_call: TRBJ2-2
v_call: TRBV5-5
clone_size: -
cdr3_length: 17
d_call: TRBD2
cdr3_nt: TGTGCCAGCAGCCCCCGACTAGCGGGAGGCTTAACCGGGAAGCTGTTTTTT
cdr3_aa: CASSPRLAGGLTGKLFF

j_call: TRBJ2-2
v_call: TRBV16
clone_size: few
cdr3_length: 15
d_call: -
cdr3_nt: TGTGCCAGCAGCCAATCCCAGGGGATCACCGGGGAGCTGTTTTTT
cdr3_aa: CASSQSQGITGELFF

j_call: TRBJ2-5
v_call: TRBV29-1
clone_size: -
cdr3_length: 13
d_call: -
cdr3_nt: TGCAGCGTTGGTGCCACAGAACAAGAGACCCAGTACTTC
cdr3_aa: CSVGATEQETQYF

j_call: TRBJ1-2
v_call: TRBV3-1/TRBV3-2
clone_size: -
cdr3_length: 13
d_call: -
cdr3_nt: TGTGCCAGCAGCCTCTCGGGGTTCGGGGGCTACACCTTC
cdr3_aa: CASSLSGFGGYTF

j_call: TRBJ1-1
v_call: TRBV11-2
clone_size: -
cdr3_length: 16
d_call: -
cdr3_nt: TGTGCCAGCAGCCTGGGGACATATACCTTGAACACTGAAGCTTTCTTT
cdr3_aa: CASSLGTYTLNTEAFF

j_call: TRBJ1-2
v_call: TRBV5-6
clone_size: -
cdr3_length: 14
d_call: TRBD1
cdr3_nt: TGTGCCAGCAGCTCGGGACAGACGTTCTATGGCTACACCTTC
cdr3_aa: CASSSGQTFYGYTF

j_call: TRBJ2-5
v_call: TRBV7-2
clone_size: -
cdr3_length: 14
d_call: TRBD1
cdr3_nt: TGTGCCAGCACCCAACAGGGGGCCGGTGAGACCCAGTACTTC
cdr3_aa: CASTQQGAGETQYF

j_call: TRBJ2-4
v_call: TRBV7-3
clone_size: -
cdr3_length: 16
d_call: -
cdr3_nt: TGTGCCAGCAGCCCACGCCCAAGCCTAGCCAAAAACATTCAGTACTTC
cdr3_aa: CASSPRPSLAKNIQYF

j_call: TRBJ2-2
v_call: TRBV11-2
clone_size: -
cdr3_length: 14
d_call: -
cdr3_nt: TGTGCCAGCAGCTTACTTCGGAGGCCCGGGGAGCTGTTTTTT
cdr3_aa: CASSLLRRPGELFF

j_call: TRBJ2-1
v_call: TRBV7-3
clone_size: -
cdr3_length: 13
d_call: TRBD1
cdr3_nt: TGTGCCAGCAGCTTTTACAGGGGCGATGAGCAGTTCTTC
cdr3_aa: CASSFYRGDEQFF

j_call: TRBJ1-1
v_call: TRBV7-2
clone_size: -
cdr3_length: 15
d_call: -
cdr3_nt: TGTGCCAGCAGTTACTTGGGACAAATGAACACTGAAGCTTTCTTT
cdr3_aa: CASSYLGQMNTEAFF

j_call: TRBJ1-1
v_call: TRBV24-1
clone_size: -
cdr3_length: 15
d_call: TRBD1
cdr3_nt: TGTGCCACCAGTGGCCCAGGGGGCCCCTCTGGGGAAGCTTTCTTT
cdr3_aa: CATSGPGGPSGEAFF

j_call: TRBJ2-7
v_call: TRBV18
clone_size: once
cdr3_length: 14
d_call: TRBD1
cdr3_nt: TGTGCCAGCTCGTCCGGGACAGGTGATTACGAGCAGTACTTC
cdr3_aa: CASSSGTGDYEQYF

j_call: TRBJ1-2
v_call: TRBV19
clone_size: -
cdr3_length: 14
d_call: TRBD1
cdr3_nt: TGTGCCAGTAGAGTTGACAGGGGAAAGTATGGCTACACCTTC
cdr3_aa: CASRVDRGKYGYTF

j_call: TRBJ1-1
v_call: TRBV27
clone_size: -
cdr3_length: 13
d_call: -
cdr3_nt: TGTGCCACCAAATTGGCCAGGGGCACTGAAGCTTTCTTT
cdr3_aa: CATKLARGTEAFF

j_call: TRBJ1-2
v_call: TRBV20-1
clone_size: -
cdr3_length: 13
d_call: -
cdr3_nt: TGCAGTGCTAGTTCGGCCCAGGGCTATGGCTACACCTTC
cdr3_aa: CSASSAQGYGYTF

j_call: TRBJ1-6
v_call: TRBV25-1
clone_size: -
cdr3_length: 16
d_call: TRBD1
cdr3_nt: TGTGCCAGCGGCGAAACAGGGGCGGGGATGGCCTCACCCCTCCACTTT
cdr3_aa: CASGETGAGMASPLHF

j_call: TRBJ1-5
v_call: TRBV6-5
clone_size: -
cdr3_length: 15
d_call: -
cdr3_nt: TGTGCCAGCAGTTCCCCCTCAGGGAACAGTCAGCCCCAGCATTTT
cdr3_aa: CASSSPSGNSQPQHF